This T cell receptor (beta chain) originates from a study of blood T cell repertoires in COVID-19. On the study more broadly: Samples taken during acute and convalescent COVID-19 were collected in the United States, Italy and Spain.

The table lists this clone with a count of one. Sequencing used immunoSEQ multiplex PCR; TCRdb keeps in-frame clones, though not all of them. The sample includes some 300,000 clones, approximately 89% seen only once; the top ten take over 9%. Trimming left V 8 bases short and J 2 bases short, with 10 bases between. CDR3 length: 14 residues. The germline V gene encodes CDR1 MDHEN and CDR2 SYDVKM. This TCR came from a woman aged 25-40 years who had recovered from COVID-19. Input material: PBMCs or T cells enriched from blood (not recorded which). The rearrangement links TRBV28 to TRBJ1-6; D unresolved. The CDR3 spells CASSLLTYNSPLHF. The DNA for the CDR3 is TGTGCCAGCTCCCTACTTACCTATAATTCACCCCTCCACTTT.